These T cell receptor beta chains were read from a single sample in a study of shared clonotypes between healthy human individuals. TCRdb's copy holds only in-frame clones and misses some; the assay was immunoSEQ multiplex PCR. The table shows about 680,000 clones, with under 95% occurring only once. Specimen: naive CD8+ T cells sorted from blood. These receptors came from a man aged 30-40 years in good health. Both conserved end residues are part of each CDR3. A D gene is named only where the DNA matches it firmly.

>TRBD2|TRBV7-9|TRBJ2-7
TGTGCCAGCAGTTCCTTAGCACGCGGACTAGCGGGAGATGGGGAGCAGTACTTC
CASSSLARGLAGDGEQYF
>.|TRBV7-2|TRBJ2-3
TGTGCCAGCAGCCTACTAGGGGAGGACACAGATACGCAGTATTTT
CASSLLGEDTDTQYF
>.|TRBV7-8|TRBJ2-1
TGTGCCAGCAGCTTAGAAAGGCAGGTCTACAATGAGCAGTTCTTC
CASSLERQVYNEQFF
>.|TRBV7-9|TRBJ2-7
TGTGCCAGCAGCTTAGATCCGGGGGCGATCTCCTACGAGCAGTACTTC
CASSLDPGAISYEQYF
>TRBD2|TRBV10-1|TRBJ2-3
TGCGCCAGCAGTGAGTCGAGCGTAGCGGGACCAGATACGCAGTATTTT
CASSESSVAGPDTQYF
>.|TRBV9|TRBJ2-7
TGTGCCAGCAGCGATACCTTAGCGGTCCTCCACGAGCAGTACTTC
CASSDTLAVLHEQYF
>.|TRBV18|TRBJ2-1
TGTGCCAGCTCACCACCAGCCGGGACCCAAAAATCCTATGAGCAGTTCTTC
CASSPPAGTQKSYEQFF
>.|TRBV29-1|TRBJ2-1
TGCAGCGCCGGGGGAGTGAGCCACAATGAGCAGTTCTTC
CSAGGVSHNEQFF
>TRBD1|TRBV7-2|TRBJ2-5
TGTGCCAGCAGCTTAGATCCCTATGACAGGGATAGGGAGACCCAGTACTTC
CASSLDPYDRDRETQYF
>.|TRBV11-2|TRBJ2-5
TGTGCCAGCAGCTCCCGTGAGACCCAGTACTTC
CASSSRETQYF
>TRBD1|TRBV27|TRBJ2-3
TGTGCCAGCAGCACCCGGGACAGAGGCACAGATACGCAGTATTTT
CASSTRDRGTDTQYF
>TRBD2|TRBV19|TRBJ2-1
TGTGCCAGTAGTATAGGTATTTTTAGCGGGAGTACCTCTAGGACCTACAATGAGCAGTTCTTC
CASSIGIFSGSTSRTYNEQFF
>.|TRBV7-9|TRBJ2-1
TGTGCCAGCAGCCGCGAGGGACCAAGCTCCTACAATGAGCAGTTCTTC
CASSREGPSSYNEQFF
>.|TRBV6-5|TRBJ1-1
TGTGCCAGCAGTTACTCGGCCAACACTGAAGCTTTCTTT
CASSYSANTEAFF
>.|TRBV6-1|TRBJ2-7
TGTGCCAGCGAAAGTGGTGGGGGTAGCTACGAGCAGTACTTC
CASESGGGSYEQYF
>.|TRBV5-1|TRBJ2-7
TGCGCCAGCCAAGGGGGGTCCTACGAGCAGTACTTC
CASQGGSYEQYF